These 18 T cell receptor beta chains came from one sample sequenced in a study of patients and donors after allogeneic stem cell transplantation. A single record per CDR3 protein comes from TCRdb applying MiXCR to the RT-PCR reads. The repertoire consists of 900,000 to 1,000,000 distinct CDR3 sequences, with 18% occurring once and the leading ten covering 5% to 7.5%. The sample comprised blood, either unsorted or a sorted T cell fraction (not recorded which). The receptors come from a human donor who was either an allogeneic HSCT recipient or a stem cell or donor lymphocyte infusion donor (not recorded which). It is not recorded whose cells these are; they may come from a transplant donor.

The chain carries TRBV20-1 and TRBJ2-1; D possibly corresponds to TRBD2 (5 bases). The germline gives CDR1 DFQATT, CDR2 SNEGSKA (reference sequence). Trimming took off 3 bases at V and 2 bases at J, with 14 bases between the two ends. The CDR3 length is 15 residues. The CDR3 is CSASSGGAAYNEQFF. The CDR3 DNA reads TGCAGTGCTAGTTCTGGCGGAGCGGCCTACAATGAGCAGTTCTTC.

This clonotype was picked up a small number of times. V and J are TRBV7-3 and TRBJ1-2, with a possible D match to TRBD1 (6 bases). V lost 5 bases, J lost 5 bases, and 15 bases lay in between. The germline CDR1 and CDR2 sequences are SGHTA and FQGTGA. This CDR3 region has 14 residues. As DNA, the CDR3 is TGTGCCAGCAGCACGGACAGCTCCACTTATGGCTACACCTTC. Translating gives CASSTDSSTYGYTF.

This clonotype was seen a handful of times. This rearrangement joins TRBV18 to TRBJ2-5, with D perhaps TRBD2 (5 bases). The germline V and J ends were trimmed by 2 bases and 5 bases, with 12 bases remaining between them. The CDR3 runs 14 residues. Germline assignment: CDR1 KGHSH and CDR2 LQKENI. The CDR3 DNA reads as TGTGCCAGCTCACCAAATGTTAGAGGGGAGACCCAGTACTTC. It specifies CASSPNVRGETQYF.

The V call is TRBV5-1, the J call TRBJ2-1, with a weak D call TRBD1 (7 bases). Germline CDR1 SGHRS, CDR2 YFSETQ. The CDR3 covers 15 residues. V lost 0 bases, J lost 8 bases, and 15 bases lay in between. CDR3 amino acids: CASSLATGTHHEQFF. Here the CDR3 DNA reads TGCGCCAGCAGCTTGGCGACAGGGACTCACCATGAGCAGTTCTTC.

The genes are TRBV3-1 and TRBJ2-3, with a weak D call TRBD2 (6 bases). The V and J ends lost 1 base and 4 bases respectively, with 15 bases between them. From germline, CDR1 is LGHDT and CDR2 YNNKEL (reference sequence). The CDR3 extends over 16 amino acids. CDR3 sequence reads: CASSQAFASVADTQYF. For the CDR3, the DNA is TGTGCCAGCAGCCAAGCCTTCGCTAGCGTTGCAGATACGCAGTATTTT.

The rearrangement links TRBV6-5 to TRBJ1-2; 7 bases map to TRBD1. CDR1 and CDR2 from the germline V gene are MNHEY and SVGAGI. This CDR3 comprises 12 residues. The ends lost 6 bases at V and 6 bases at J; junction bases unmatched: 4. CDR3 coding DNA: TGTGCCAGCAGCATCGACAGGGATGGCTACACCTTC. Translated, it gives CASSIDRDGYTF.

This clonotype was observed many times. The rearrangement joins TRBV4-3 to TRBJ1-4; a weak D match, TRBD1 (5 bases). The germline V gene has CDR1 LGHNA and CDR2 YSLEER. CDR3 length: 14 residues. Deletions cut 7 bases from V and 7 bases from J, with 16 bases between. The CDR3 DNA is TGCGCCAGCAAGTCAACGATGACAGCTGAAAAACTGTTTTTT. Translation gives CASKSTMTAEKLFF.

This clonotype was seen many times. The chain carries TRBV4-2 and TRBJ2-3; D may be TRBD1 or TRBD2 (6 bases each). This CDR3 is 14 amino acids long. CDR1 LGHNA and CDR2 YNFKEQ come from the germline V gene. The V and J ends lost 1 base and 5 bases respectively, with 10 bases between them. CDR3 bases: TGTGCCAGCAGCCAAGGGGGGGCGGAAGATACGCAGTATTTT. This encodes CASSQGGAEDTQYF.

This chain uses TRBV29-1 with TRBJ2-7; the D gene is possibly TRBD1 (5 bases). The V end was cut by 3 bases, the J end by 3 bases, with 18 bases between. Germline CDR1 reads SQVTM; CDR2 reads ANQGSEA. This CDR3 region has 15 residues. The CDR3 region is CSVEVGLPGIYEQYF. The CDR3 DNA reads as TGCAGCGTTGAGGTGGGGCTTCCAGGAATCTACGAGCAGTACTTC.

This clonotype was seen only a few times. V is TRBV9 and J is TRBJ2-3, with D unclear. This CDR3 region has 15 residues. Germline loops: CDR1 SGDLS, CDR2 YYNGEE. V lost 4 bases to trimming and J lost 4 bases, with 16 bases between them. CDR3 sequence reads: CASSPLVSIPDTQYF. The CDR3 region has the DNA TGTGCCAGCAGCCCCTTGGTCTCAATTCCAGATACGCAGTATTTT.

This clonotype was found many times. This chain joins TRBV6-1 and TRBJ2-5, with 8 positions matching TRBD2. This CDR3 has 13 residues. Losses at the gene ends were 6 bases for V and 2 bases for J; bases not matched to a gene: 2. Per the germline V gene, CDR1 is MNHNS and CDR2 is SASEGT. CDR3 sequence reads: CASRRGVQETQYF. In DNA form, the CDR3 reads TGTGCCAGCAGGCGGGGGGTTCAAGAGACCCAGTACTTC.

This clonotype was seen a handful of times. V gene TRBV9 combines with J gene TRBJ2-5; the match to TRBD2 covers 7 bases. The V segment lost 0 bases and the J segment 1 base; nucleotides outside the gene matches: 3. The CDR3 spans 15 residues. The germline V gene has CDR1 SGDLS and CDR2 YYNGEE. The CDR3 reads CASSVVGGSQETQYF. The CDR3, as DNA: TGTGCCAGCAGCGTAGTTGGCGGGAGCCAAGAGACCCAGTACTTC.

The CDR3 nucleotides read TGTGCCAGCAGTGTGGGGTCACCCCTCCACTTT. Translating gives CASSVGSPLHF. The chain joins TRBV6-1 to TRBJ1-6; unclear D gene. The CDR3 runs to 11 residues. V was pared by 4 bases and J by 10 bases, with 5 bases between. Germline-derived CDR1 and CDR2 are MNHNS and SASEGT.

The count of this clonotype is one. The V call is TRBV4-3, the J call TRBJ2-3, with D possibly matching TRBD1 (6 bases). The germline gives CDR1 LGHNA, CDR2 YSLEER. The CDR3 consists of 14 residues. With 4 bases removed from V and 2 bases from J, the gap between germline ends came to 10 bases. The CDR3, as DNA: TGCGCCAGCAGCCGCAGGGGTGTCACAGATACGCAGTATTTT. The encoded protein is CASSRRGVTDTQYF.

The CDR3 is CSAVLAGGPFLETQYF. Here the CDR3 DNA reads TGCAGTGCTGTACTAGCGGGGGGGCCTTTTCTTGAGACCCAGTACTTC. The genes are TRBV20-1 and TRBJ2-5; 13 bases align to TRBD2. V was clipped by 5 bases and J by 5 bases; unmatched bases: 11. Germline loops: CDR1 DFQATT, CDR2 SNEGSKA (reference sequence). This CDR3 region has 16 residues.

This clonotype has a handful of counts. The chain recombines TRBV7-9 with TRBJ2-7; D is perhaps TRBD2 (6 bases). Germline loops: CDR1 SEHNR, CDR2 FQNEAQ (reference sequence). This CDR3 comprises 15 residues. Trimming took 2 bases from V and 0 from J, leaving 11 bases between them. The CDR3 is CASSLSRDFSYEQYF. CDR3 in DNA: TGTGCCAGCAGCTTAAGCCGGGACTTCTCCTACGAGCAGTACTTC.

CDR3 sequence (DNA): TGCAGTGCTAGAGATCGGAGGGGAGGGGAGACCCAGTACTTC. Translating gives CSARDRRGGETQYF. The chain links TRBV20-1 to TRBJ2-5, with TRBD2 matching over 7 bases. Germline trimming cut 0 bases from V and 5 bases from J; bases unmatched to any gene: 6. This CDR3 region has 14 residues. Germline CDR1 and CDR2: DFQATT and SNEGSKA (reference sequence).

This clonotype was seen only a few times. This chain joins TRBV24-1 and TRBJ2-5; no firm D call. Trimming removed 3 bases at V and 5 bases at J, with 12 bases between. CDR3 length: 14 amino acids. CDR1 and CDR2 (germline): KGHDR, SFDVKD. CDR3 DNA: TGTGCCACCAGTGATCGTTCGGCCGGTGAGACCCAGTACTTC. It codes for CATSDRSAGETQYF.